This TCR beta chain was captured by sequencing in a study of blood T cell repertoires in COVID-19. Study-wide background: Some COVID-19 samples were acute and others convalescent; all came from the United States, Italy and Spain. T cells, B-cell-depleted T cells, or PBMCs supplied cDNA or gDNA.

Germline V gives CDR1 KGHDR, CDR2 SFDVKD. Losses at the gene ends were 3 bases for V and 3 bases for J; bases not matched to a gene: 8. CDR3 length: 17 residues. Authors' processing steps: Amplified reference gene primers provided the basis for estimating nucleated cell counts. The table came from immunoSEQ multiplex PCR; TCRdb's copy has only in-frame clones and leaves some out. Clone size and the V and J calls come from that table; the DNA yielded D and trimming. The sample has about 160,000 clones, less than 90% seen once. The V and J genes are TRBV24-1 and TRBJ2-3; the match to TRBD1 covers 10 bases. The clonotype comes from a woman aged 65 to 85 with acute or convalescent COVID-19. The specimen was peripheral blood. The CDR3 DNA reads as TGTGCCACCAGTGATCCACCCGGGACAGGGGAAACAGATACGCAGTATTTT. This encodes CATSDPPGTGETDTQYF.